The rows below give T cell receptor beta chains drawn from one sample of a study of beta chain features in type 1 diabetes. TCRdb's copy holds only in-frame clones and misses some; the assay was immunoSEQ multiplex PCR. The table lists 130,000 or so clones, around 9% of them singletons. The specimen sequenced was central memory CD4+ T cells from blood. All receptors come from a man aged 30 to 45 with type 1 diabetes. Each CDR3 is given with its conserved first and last residue. D genes are given only for firm matches. A row's size may be missing; if present it is once, few, many or a size class.

d_gene	len	v_gene	abundance	j_gene	CDR3aa	CDR3nt
TRBD1	15	TRBV18	few	TRBJ1-5	CASSPSHRGNQPQHF	TGTGCCAGCTCACCAAGCCACAGGGGGAATCAGCCCCAGCATTTT
.	15	TRBV5-8	.	TRBJ1-4	CASSFQGRGIEKLFF	TGTGCCAGCAGCTTCCAGGGAAGGGGCATTGAAAAACTGTTTTTT
TRBD2	16	TRBV29-1	few	TRBJ2-3	CSAKTWGLAGGDTQYF	TGCAGCGCTAAAACCTGGGGACTAGCGGGGGGTGATACGCAGTATTTT
.	16	TRBV27	many	TRBJ2-4	CASSPGHPKWGNIQYF	TGTGCCAGCAGCCCAGGACATCCTAAATGGGGAAACATTCAGTACTTC
.	15	TRBV19	.	TRBJ1-2	CASSLGTQANYGYTF	TGTGCCAGTAGTCTCGGGACACAAGCTAACTATGGCTACACCTTC
.	12	TRBV30	.	TRBJ1-3	CAWTPLGNTIYF	TGTGCCTGGACCCCGCTCGGGAACACCATATATTTT
TRBD2	13	TRBV7-2	.	TRBJ2-2	CASSRGLAGELFF	TGTGCCAGCAGCCGTGGACTAGCCGGGGAGCTGTTTTTT
.	15	TRBV11-2	.	TRBJ2-3	CASSLGSGSADTQYF	TGTGCCAGCAGCTTAGGATCCGGTTCGGCAGATACGCAGTATTTT
.	13	TRBV25-1	.	TRBJ2-6	CASTLSGANVLTF	TGTGCCAGCACGTTATCCGGGGCCAACGTCCTGACTTTC
TRBD2	15	TRBV7-2	.	TRBJ2-5	CASSLSTSGQETQYF	TGTGCCAGCAGCTTATCAACTAGCGGCCAAGAGACCCAGTACTTC
TRBD2	16	TRBV7-3	.	TRBJ2-3	CASSFDIAGGQDTQYF	TGTGCCAGCAGCTTCGACATAGCGGGGGGGCAAGATACGCAGTATTTT